The clone carrying this T cell receptor (beta chain) has a handful of counts. Its antigen is as yet unknown. PCR used 60 Vbeta primers and 13 Jbeta primers. Data came from immunoSEQ multiplex PCR; TCRdb stores just in-frame clones and leaves some out. The table lists 75,000 to 100,000 clones, approximately 79% of them singletons. This sample is drawn from a study of cytomegalovirus exposure and HLA in healthy donors. The trim removed 8 bases at V and 4 bases at J, leaving 3 bases unmatched. Germline CDR1 MNHNS, CDR2 SASEGT. This CDR3 region has 13 residues. Study results and caveats: Later on, an analysis showed TCR association rates differing by HLA locus, with DRB1 the most and HLA-C the fewest.

J is TRBJ1-4 and V is TRBV6-1, with 8 bases that match TRBD1. The source is a male donor in good health and CMV-seronegative. The sequenced material came from PBMCs. CDR3 loop: CASAGGGNEKLFF. CDR3 nucleotide sequence: TGTGCCAGCGCAGGGGGCGGTAATGAAAAACTGTTTTTT.